The 13 T cell receptor beta chains below come from one sample, sequenced in a study of blood T cell repertoires in COVID-19. Sequencing was performed with immunoSEQ multiplex PCR; in TCRdb, only in-frame clones are kept and a portion is missing. The table has 350,000 to 450,000 clones, 85% seen once. The sample was peripheral blood. Receptor source: a woman younger than 30 with acute or convalescent COVID-19.

The chain joins TRBV10-1 to TRBJ2-7; TRBD2 matches at 7 bases. Germline CDR1 is WNHNN and CDR2 is SYGVQD (reference sequence). The V segment lost 0 bases and the J segment 9 bases; nucleotides outside the gene matches: 8. The CDR3 totals 14 residues. DNA for the CDR3: TGCGCCAGCAGTGAGTCAAGGGAGGGCCCAACGCAGTACTTC. Its protein is CASSESREGPTQYF.

This chain uses TRBV10-3 with TRBJ1-3; 7 bases align to TRBD1. The CDR3 consists of 16 residues. Germline trimming cut 0 bases from V and 1 base from J; bases unmatched to any gene: 3. Germline loops: CDR1 ENHRY, CDR2 SYGVKD. The CDR3 DNA reads as TGTGCCATCAGTGAGTCTAGGGGGCGGTCTGGAAACACCATATATTTT. It encodes CAISESRGRSGNTIYF.

V is TRBV7-9 and J is TRBJ1-1; tentative D call: TRBD1 (5 bases). There are 14 residues in the CDR3. Per the germline V gene, CDR1 is SEHNR and CDR2 is FQNEAQ (reference sequence). V lost 2 bases and J 7 bases, leaving 14 bases between the germline ends. The CDR3 coding sequence is TGTGCCAGCAGCTTAAGCGGGGGATCCCTTGAAGCTTTCTTT. Translation: CASSLSGGSLEAFF.

This clone was observed a single time. This chain joins TRBV3-1 (or the pseudogene TRBV3-2) and TRBJ1-4, with D unclear. The V and J ends lost 0 bases and 4 bases respectively, with 3 bases between them. CDR1 and CDR2 from the germline V gene are LGHDT and YNNKEL (reference sequence). CDR3 length: 13 amino acids. The DNA for the CDR3 is TGTGCCAGCAGCCAAGACCTTAATGAAAAACTGTTTTTT. Its translation is CASSQDLNEKLFF.

V gene TRBV7-9 combines with J gene TRBJ2-1, with a weak D call TRBD2 (5 bases). Germline V gives CDR1 SEHNR, CDR2 FQNEAQ (reference sequence). This CDR3 has 13 residues. Trimming pared 6 bases from V and 1 base from J, leaving 7 bases between. CDR3 region: CASRTGSYNEQFF. CDR3 nucleotide sequence: TGTGCCAGCAGGACGGGGTCCTACAATGAGCAGTTCTTC.

The chain couples TRBV11-1 to TRBJ2-1; D uncertain. V was shortened by 2 bases and J by 10 bases, with 18 bases between the two germline ends. The CDR3 is 15 amino acids. The germline V gene encodes CDR1 SGHAT and CDR2 FQDESV (reference sequence). CDR3: CASSLPQFGLREQFF. The CDR3 coding sequence is TGTGCCAGCAGCTTACCCCAATTTGGGCTCCGGGAGCAGTTCTTC.

This rearrangement joins TRBV28 to TRBJ1-3; D unresolved. Trimming stripped 4 bases from V and 4 bases from J, with 5 bases between. This CDR3 contains 12 residues. Per the germline V gene, CDR1 is MDHEN and CDR2 is SYDVKM. DNA of the CDR3: TGTGCCAGCAGTTCATTGGGAAACACCATATATTTT. Translation: CASSSLGNTIYF.

This clone appeared a few times. The chain carries TRBV24-1 and TRBJ2-2, with D tentatively TRBD1 (6 bases). V lost 9 bases to trimming and J lost 1 base, with 8 bases between them. The CDR3 totals 13 residues. CDR1 is KGHDR, CDR2 SFDVKD, per germline. The CDR3 is CATGGGNTGELFF. CDR3 in DNA: TGTGCCACCGGGGGCGGGAACACCGGGGAGCTGTTTTTT.

This clone appeared a single time. The chain combines TRBV9 with TRBJ2-7; 10 nucleotides line up with TRBD1. This CDR3 comprises 13 residues. The germline V gene encodes CDR1 SGDLS and CDR2 YYNGEE. V gave up 3 bases and J gave up 3 bases; unmatched junction bases: 0. The CDR3 DNA sequence: TGTGCCAGCAGCGGGACAGGGGGCTACGAGCAGTACTTC. This encodes CASSGTGGYEQYF.

The chain links TRBV10-2 to TRBJ2-3, with 7 bases identical to TRBD1. V shed 6 bases, J shed 4 bases, and the junction held 7 bases outside the gene matches. Germline CDR1 WSHSY, CDR2 SAAADI. This CDR3 spans 14 amino acids. For the CDR3, the DNA is TGCGCCAGCAGACAGACAGGGCCTGCAGATACGCAGTATTTT. This sequence encodes CASRQTGPADTQYF.

This sequence joins TRBV30 and TRBJ1-5; unclear D gene. From germline, CDR1 is GTSNPN and CDR2 SVGIG (reference sequence). Trimming left V 0 bases short and J 9 bases short, with 9 bases between. This CDR3 contains 12 residues. The DNA for the CDR3 is TGTGCCTGGAGTGTAAGAGGTCCGCCCCAGCATTTT. This gives the protein CAWSVRGPPQHF.

The genes are TRBV2 and TRBJ2-5; TRBD1 aligns across 7 bases. CDR1 SNHLY and CDR2 FYNNEI come from the germline V gene. Trimming at V came to 4 bases and at J to 4 bases, leaving 9 bases not matched to a gene. The CDR3 has 15 residues. The CDR3 sequence is CASSGQGSEGETQYF. CDR3 DNA sequence: TGTGCCAGCAGTGGACAGGGATCCGAAGGAGAGACCCAGTACTTC.

J is TRBJ1-6 and V is TRBV3-1 (or the pseudogene TRBV3-2); D unclear. V shed 9 bases and J shed 2 bases, with 14 bases lying between them. Germline V CDR1 and CDR2: LGHDT, YNNKEL (reference sequence). The CDR3 spans 15 residues. The DNA of the CDR3 is TGTGCCAGTCGGAGCGGAGGCACCTATAATTCACCCCTCCACTTT. Translation: CASRSGGTYNSPLHF.